The T cell receptor (beta chain) under discussion was sequenced for a study of spatial heterogeneity in lung cancer. CDR1 DFQATT and CDR2 SNEGSKA come from the germline V gene (reference sequence). The CDR3 totals 13 residues. Trimming left V 3 bases short and J 3 bases short, with 8 bases between. Time point noted: sample taken at primary tumor resection. Whole RNA, isolated from tumor, nontumor lung or frozen PBMC, was sequenced without prior sorting. TCRdb called the 5' RACE reads again in MiXCR, with one record for every CDR3 protein. The sample includes around 45,000 distinct CDR3 sequences, about 13% seen only once; the top ten take 55% to 60%.

The receptor comes from a male donor with early-stage non-small cell lung cancer. The material was PBMCs, obtained at surgery. V and J are TRBV20-1 and TRBJ1-4, with D possibly matching TRBD1 (5 bases). The CDR3 region has the DNA TGCAGTGCTAGGAGGGGACCTAATGAAAAACTGTTTTTT. Its protein is CSARRGPNEKLFF.